The 24 T cell receptor beta chains reported below all come from one sample, sequenced in a study of Ad26.COV2.S vaccination and SARS-CoV-2 variants. Measured with immunoSEQ multiplex PCR; TCRdb has only the in-frame clones, and not every one. Here the sample spans about 6,800 clones, roughly 84% being singletons. The sample consisted of peripheral blood, taken after recovery from COVID-19. The receptors were gathered from a human donor who had recovered from COVID-19.

This sequence joins TRBV12-3 or TRBV12-4 and TRBJ1-1, with D unclear. V was cut by 1 base and J by 1 base, with 4 bases left in between. The CDR3 contains 13 residues. CDR3 bases: TGTGCCAGCAGTTTAGGACAGAACACTGAAGCTTTCTTT. It translates to CASSLGQNTEAFF.

The J gene is TRBJ1-3, the V gene TRBV11-2; the D is unclear. Trimming cost V 0 bases and J 0 bases, with 12 bases left between them. Germline V gives CDR1 SGHAT, CDR2 FQNNGV. CDR3 length: 17 amino acids. The CDR3 reads CASSLDTQRPSGNTIYF. The CDR3 DNA is TGTGCCAGCAGCTTAGATACACAGAGGCCCTCTGGAAACACCATATATTTT.

This chain uses TRBV6-5 with TRBJ1-2, with D perhaps matching TRBD1 (5 bases). The CDR3 sequence is 15 residues long. Germline V lookup: CDR1 MNHEY, CDR2 SVGAGI. V shed 2 bases and J shed 7 bases, with 17 bases lying between them. CDR3 sequence (DNA): TGTGCCAGCAGTTACGTGGCAGGGCAAAATGGTGGCTACACCTTC. It translates to CASSYVAGQNGGYTF.

The rearrangement joins TRBV18 to TRBJ2-1; 9 nucleotides align to TRBD2. The junction had 4 bases not matched to a gene; V was cut back by 5 bases and J by 5 bases. This CDR3 contains 14 residues. Germline CDR1 KGHSH, CDR2 LQKENI. CDR3 sequence (DNA): TGTGCCAGCTCATCGTCTAGCGGGGACAATGAGCAGTTCTTC. Translating gives CASSSSSGDNEQFF.

This rearrangement joins TRBV20-1 to TRBJ1-1; D might be TRBD1 (6 bases). Between the trimmed V and J ends, which lost 6 bases and 5 bases, there was a span of 7 bases. The CDR3 runs 10 residues. Germline V lookup: CDR1 DFQATT, CDR2 SNEGSKA (reference sequence). CDR3 coding DNA: TGCAGTGCAAGGGGGACTGAAGCTTTCTTT. It is translated as CSARGTEAFF.

The CDR3 is CASSQFSEAEQYF. The CDR3 nucleotides are TGTGCCAGCAGCCAATTTAGCGAGGCCGAGCAGTACTTC. The chain uses TRBV11-2 and TRBJ2-7; D is perhaps TRBD2 (5 bases). Germline V gives CDR1 SGHAT, CDR2 FQNNGV. The CDR3 extends over 13 amino acids. Trimming took off 5 bases at V and 6 bases at J, with 14 bases between the two ends.

The J gene is TRBJ2-1, the V gene TRBV27, with 8 bases aligning to TRBD2. The germline gives CDR1 MNHEY, CDR2 SMNVEV (reference sequence). The J segment lost 2 bases and the V segment lost 4 bases, leaving 10 bases of the junction unmatched. This CDR3 has 17 residues. CDR3 region: CASSYPPTSGAYNEQFF. CDR3 nucleotide sequence: TGTGCCAGCAGTTATCCCCCCACTAGCGGAGCCTACAATGAGCAGTTCTTC.

The J gene is TRBJ2-7, the V gene TRBV6-5, with TRBD1 identical over 9 bases. V was clipped by 0 bases and J by 4 bases; unmatched bases: 4. Germline V gene lookup returns CDR1 MNHEY and CDR2 SVGAGI. The CDR3 sequence is 15 residues long. In DNA, the CDR3 is TGTGCCAGCAGTTACTCGGGGGACAGGGCTTACGAGCAGTACTTC. Its protein is CASSYSGDRAYEQYF.

This chain uses TRBV6-6 with TRBJ1-5; D possibly corresponds to TRBD1 (6 bases). CDR3 length: 14 residues. The V and J ends lost 6 bases and 3 bases respectively, with 12 bases between them. Germline CDR1 is MNHNY and CDR2 is SVGAGI (reference sequence). Here the CDR3 reads CASSLQGTNQPQHF. The CDR3 DNA is TGTGCCAGCAGCCTACAGGGTACCAATCAGCCCCAGCATTTT.

This rearrangement joins TRBV29-1 to TRBJ2-3; D remains ambiguous. V was clipped by 8 bases and J by 0 bases, with 18 bases between them. This CDR3 is 15 amino acids long. Germline values: CDR1 SQVTM, CDR2 ANQGSEA. This chain's CDR3 is CSFPSGPISTDTQYF. CDR3 nucleotide sequence: TGCAGCTTTCCCTCCGGGCCGATAAGCACAGATACGCAGTATTTT.

The chain carries TRBV5-4 and TRBJ1-2, with 8 bases fitting TRBD1. Losses at the gene ends were 4 bases for V and 4 bases for J; bases not matched to a gene: 6. Per germline, CDR1 SGHNT and CDR2 YYREEE (reference sequence). CDR3 length: 14 amino acids. The DNA of the CDR3 is TGTGCCAGCAGCGACAGGGGAGCGGGCTATGGCTACACCTTC. As protein: CASSDRGAGYGYTF.

This clone appeared a few times. The rearrangement joins TRBV5-4 to TRBJ1-2, with TRBD1 matching 7 bases. Germline V lookup: CDR1 SGHNT, CDR2 YYREEE (reference sequence). J gave up 4 bases and V 6 bases, and 6 bases lay outside the gene matches. This CDR3 comprises 13 residues. The CDR3 nucleotides are TGTGCCAGCACAATTCGACAGGGCTATGGCTACACCTTC. Its protein product is CASTIRQGYGYTF.

The rearrangement links TRBV5-5 to TRBJ1-2; D unresolved. Per germline, CDR1 SGHKS and CDR2 YYEKEE (reference sequence). Trimming cost V 0 bases and J 2 bases, with 8 bases left between them. The CDR3 contains 14 residues. This CDR3 is CASSLAGQNYGYTF. CDR3 in DNA: TGTGCCAGCAGCTTGGCCGGGCAGAACTATGGCTACACCTTC.

V is TRBV4-2 and J is TRBJ1-1; no clear D gene. The V and J ends lost 0 bases and 3 bases respectively, with 5 bases between them. Germline CDR1 and CDR2: LGHNA and YNFKEQ. The length of the CDR3 is 13 residues. The CDR3 reads CASSQDRDTEAFF. The CDR3 coding sequence is TGTGCCAGCAGCCAAGATAGGGACACTGAAGCTTTCTTT.

The rearrangement uses TRBV6-5 and TRBJ2-5; D possibly corresponds to TRBD1 (6 bases). Germline V gene data show CDR1 as MNHEY and CDR2 as SVGAGI. This CDR3 has 12 residues. With 6 bases removed from V and 4 bases from J, the gap between germline ends came to 9 bases. In DNA, the CDR3 is TGTGCCAGCAGGGGGGCAGGAGAGACCCAGTACTTC. Protein: CASRGAGETQYF.

The chain is built from TRBV11-3 and TRBJ2-3; possibly TRBD1 or TRBD2 for D (5 bases each). V lost 2 bases and J lost 0, with 6 bases in between. CDR3 length: 14 amino acids. Germline assignment: CDR1 SGHNT and CDR2 YENEEA. This CDR3 is CASSLWGSTDTQYF. The CDR3 DNA sequence: TGTGCCAGCAGCTTATGGGGGAGCACAGATACGCAGTATTTT.

The chain couples TRBV19 to TRBJ1-5, with a tentative D call TRBD1 (6 bases). The germline V and J ends were trimmed by 6 bases and 6 bases, with 12 bases remaining between them. CDR3 length: 13 amino acids. Germline V gene sequence: CDR1 LNHDA, CDR2 SQIVND (reference sequence). In DNA form, the CDR3 reads TGTGCCAGTAGGGAACAGGGTAGTCAGCCCCAGCATTTT. This sequence encodes CASREQGSQPQHF.

The CDR3 nucleotides read TGTGCCAGCAGTAACCCTCTTGTCAATCAGCCCCAGCATTTT. This sequence encodes CASSNPLVNQPQHF. The J gene is TRBJ1-5, the V gene TRBV5-4; D unclear. Per germline, CDR1 SGHNT and CDR2 YYREEE (reference sequence). CDR3 length equals 14 residues. With 5 bases removed from V and 3 bases from J, the gap between germline ends came to 12 bases.

V and J are TRBV28 and TRBJ1-1, with no clear D. Germline CDR1 reads MDHEN; CDR2 reads SYDVKM. V was cut by 2 bases and J by 3 bases, with 4 bases left in between. CDR3 length: 12 amino acids. CDR3 loop: CASSLEYTEAFF. In nucleotides, the CDR3 is TGTGCCAGCAGTTTAGAGTACACTGAAGCTTTCTTT.

This chain links TRBV27 with TRBJ2-7; D remains unclear. The germline V gene encodes CDR1 MNHEY and CDR2 SMNVEV (reference sequence). The V end was cut by 7 bases, the J end by 1 base, with 8 bases between. The CDR3 covers 12 residues. DNA for the CDR3: TGTGCCAGCATTAGCAGGTCCTACGAGCAGTACTTC. This translates into CASISRSYEQYF.

The DNA of the CDR3 is TGTGCCAGCAGCTGGCCCCCGGGACAGGGCCTATCCTACGAGCAGTACTTC. Protein: CASSWPPGQGLSYEQYF. The chain employs TRBV5-5 and TRBJ2-7; 9 bases agree with TRBD1. This CDR3 is 17 amino acids long. The V gene's germline CDR1 is SGHKS and CDR2 YYEKEE (reference sequence). V gave up 3 bases and J gave up 1 base; unmatched junction bases: 11. The whole variable domain, filled in from reference TRBV5-5 and TRBJ2-7, reads DAGVTQSPTHLIKTRGQQVTLRCSPISGHKSVSWYQQVLGQGPQFIFQYYEKEERGRGNFPDRFSARQFPNYSSELNVNALLLGDSALYLCASSWPPGQGLSYEQYFGPGTRLTVT.

The chain has TRBV6-2 or TRBV6-3 and TRBJ2-1, with 10 positions matching TRBD2. This CDR3 is 15 amino acids long. In germline, CDR1 is MNHEY, CDR2 SVGEGT. After removal of 2 bases from V and 2 bases from J, the junction contained 0 bases not matched to a gene. The CDR3 is CASSYGLAAYNEQFF. CDR3 coding DNA: TGTGCCAGCAGTTACGGACTAGCGGCCTACAATGAGCAGTTCTTC.

The chain has TRBV7-9 and TRBJ1-3; 7 bases are a match to TRBD1. In germline, CDR1 is SEHNR, CDR2 FQNEAQ (reference sequence). V shed 2 bases, J shed 4 bases, and the junction held 8 bases outside the gene matches. This CDR3 is 16 amino acids long. CDR3 in DNA: TGTGCCAGCAGCTTAACCCCGACAGGGAAGGGAAACACCATATATTTT. It codes for CASSLTPTGKGNTIYF.

The V and J genes are TRBV2 and TRBJ2-4; 12 bases are a match to TRBD2. CDR3 length equals 18 residues. V lost 6 bases, J lost 0 bases, and 9 bases stayed unmatched. Per germline, CDR1 SNHLY and CDR2 FYNNEI. CDR3 sequence: CASRLTSGGSLAKNIQYF. DNA of the CDR3: TGTGCCAGCAGATTGACTAGCGGGGGTTCTCTAGCCAAAAACATTCAGTACTTC.